This passage covers 5 T cell receptor beta chains from one sample sequenced in a study of T cell responses to AZD1222 COVID-19 vaccine. Produced via immunoSEQ multiplex PCR; TCRdb's table is partial and in-frame only. The sample carries approximately 100,000 clones, 80% to 95% recorded once. The sequences come from peripheral blood, collected on day 0 of AZD1222 vaccination. The receptor set was obtained from an adult in good health.

This chain joins TRBV9 and TRBJ2-2; TRBD1 might be the D (5 bases). This CDR3 is built from 15 residues. V was cut by 3 bases and J by 5 bases, with 14 bases left in between. CDR1 SGDLS and CDR2 YYNGEE come from the germline V gene. In nucleotides, the CDR3 is TGTGCCAGCAGCGCGCTCAACAGACAGACCGGGGAGCTGTTTTTT. Translation: CASSALNRQTGELFF.

This chain connects TRBV4-2 to TRBJ1-5; D perhaps matches TRBD1 (5 bases). The CDR3 totals 16 residues. CDR1 is LGHNA and CDR2 is YNFKEQ in the germline V gene. Trimming left V 4 bases short and J 1 base short, with 14 bases between. The CDR3 nucleotides are TGTGCCAGCAGCCCCTCATGGGCAGGGAGCAATCAGCCCCAGCATTTT. Translated: CASSPSWAGSNQPQHF.

This clone has only one observation. The chain combines TRBV11-2 with TRBJ1-5, with TRBD1 as a possible D gene (5 bases). Germline V gives CDR1 SGHAT, CDR2 FQNNGV. Trimming removed 4 bases from V and 2 bases from J, with 15 bases in between. There are 16 residues in the CDR3. DNA of the CDR3: TGTGCCAGCAGCTCAGGGCAGGGTTGGGGCAATCAGCCCCAGCATTTT. Its translation is CASSSGQGWGNQPQHF.

The J gene is TRBJ2-7, the V gene TRBV28; D may be TRBD1 (6 bases). The CDR3 sequence is 13 residues long. Germline CDR1 is MDHEN and CDR2 is SYDVKM. Trimming left V 8 bases short and J 4 bases short, with 15 bases between. Here the CDR3 reads CASQGYSNYEQYF. For the CDR3, the DNA is TGTGCCAGCCAGGGGTACTCAAATTACGAGCAGTACTTC.

The V gene is TRBV7-2, the J gene TRBJ1-5, with D maybe TRBD1 (6 bases). The germline gives CDR1 SGHTA, CDR2 FQGNSA. The CDR3 runs to 15 residues. V was cut by 4 bases and J by 2 bases, with 12 bases left in between. The CDR3 DNA reads as TGTGCCAGCAGCTCTCAGGGGCCAGGCAATCAGCCCCAGCATTTT. It codes for CASSSQGPGNQPQHF.